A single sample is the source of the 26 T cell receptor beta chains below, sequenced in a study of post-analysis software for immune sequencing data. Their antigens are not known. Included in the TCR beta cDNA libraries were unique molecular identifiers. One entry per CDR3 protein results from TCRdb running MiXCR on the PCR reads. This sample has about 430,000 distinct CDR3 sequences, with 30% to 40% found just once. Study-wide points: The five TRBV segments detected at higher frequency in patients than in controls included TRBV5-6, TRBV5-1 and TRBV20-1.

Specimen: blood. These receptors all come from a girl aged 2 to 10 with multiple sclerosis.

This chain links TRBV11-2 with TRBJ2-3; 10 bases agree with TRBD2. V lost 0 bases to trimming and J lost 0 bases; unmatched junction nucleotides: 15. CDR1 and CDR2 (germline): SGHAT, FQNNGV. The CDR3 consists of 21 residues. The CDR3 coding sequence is TGTGCCAGCAGCTTAGATTGGGCTAGCGGGGGCCATAGCCCTAGCACAGATACGCAGTATTTT. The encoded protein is CASSLDWASGGHSPSTDTQYF.

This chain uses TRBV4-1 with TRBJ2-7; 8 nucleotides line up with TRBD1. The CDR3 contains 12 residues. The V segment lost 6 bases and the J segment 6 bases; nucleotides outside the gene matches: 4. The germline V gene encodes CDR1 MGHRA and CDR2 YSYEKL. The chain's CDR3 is CASRGQGGEQYF. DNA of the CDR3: TGCGCCAGCAGAGGACAGGGAGGCGAGCAGTACTTC.

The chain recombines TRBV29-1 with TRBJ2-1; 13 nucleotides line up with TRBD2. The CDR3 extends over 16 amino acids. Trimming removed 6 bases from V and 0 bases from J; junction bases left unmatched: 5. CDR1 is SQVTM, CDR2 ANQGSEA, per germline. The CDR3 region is CSVQTSGGRSYNEQFF. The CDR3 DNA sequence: TGCAGCGTCCAGACTAGCGGGGGGCGCTCCTACAATGAGCAGTTCTTC.

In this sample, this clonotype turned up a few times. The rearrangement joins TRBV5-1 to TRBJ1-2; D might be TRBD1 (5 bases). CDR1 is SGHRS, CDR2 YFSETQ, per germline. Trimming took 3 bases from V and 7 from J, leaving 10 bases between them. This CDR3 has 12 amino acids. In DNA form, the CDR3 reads TGCGCCAGCAGCTGGAACAGGCTTGGCTACACCTTC. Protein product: CASSWNRLGYTF.

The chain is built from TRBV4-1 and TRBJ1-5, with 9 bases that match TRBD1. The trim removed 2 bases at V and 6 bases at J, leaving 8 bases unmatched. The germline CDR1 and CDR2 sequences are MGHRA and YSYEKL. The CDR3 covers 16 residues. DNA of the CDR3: TGCGCCAGCAGCCAAACACAGGGGGCGAGGGGTCAGCCCCAGCATTTT. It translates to CASSQTQGARGQPQHF.

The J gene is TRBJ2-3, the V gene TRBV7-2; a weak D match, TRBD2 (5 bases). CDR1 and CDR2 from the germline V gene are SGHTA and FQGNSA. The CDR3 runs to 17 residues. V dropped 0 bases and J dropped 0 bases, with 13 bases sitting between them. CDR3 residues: CASSLAPRATSTDTQYF. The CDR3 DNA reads TGTGCCAGCAGCTTAGCGCCGCGGGCTACTAGCACAGATACGCAGTATTTT.

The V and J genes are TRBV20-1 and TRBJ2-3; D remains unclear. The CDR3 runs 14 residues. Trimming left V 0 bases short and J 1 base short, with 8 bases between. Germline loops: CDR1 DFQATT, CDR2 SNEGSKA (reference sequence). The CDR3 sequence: CSAREGIRTDTQYF. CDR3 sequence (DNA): TGCAGTGCTAGAGAGGGAATCCGCACAGATACGCAGTATTTT.

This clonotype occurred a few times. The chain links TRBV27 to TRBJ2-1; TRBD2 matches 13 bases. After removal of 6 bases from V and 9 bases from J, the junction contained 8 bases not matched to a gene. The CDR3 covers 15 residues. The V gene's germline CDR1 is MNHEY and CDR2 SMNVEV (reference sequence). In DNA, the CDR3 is TGTGCCAGCAGCTCCACTAGCGGGGGGGCCGGTGAGCAGTTCTTC. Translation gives CASSSTSGGAGEQFF.

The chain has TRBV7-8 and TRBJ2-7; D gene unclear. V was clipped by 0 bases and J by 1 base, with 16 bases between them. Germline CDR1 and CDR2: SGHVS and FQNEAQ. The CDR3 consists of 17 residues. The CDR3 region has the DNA TGTGCCAGCAGCTTAGCGTATAGCCGAGTGGGGTCCTACGAGCAGTACTTC. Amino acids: CASSLAYSRVGSYEQYF.

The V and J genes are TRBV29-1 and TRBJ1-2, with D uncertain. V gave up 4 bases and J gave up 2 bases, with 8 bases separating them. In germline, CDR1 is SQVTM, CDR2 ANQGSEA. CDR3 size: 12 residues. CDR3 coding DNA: TGCAGCGTTGGGATAGGAAACTATGGCTACACCTTC. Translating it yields CSVGIGNYGYTF.

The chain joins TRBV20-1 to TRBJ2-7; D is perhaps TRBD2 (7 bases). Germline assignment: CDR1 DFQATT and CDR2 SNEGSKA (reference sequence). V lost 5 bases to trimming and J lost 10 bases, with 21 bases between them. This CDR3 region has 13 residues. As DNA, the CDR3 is TGCAGTGCTGTCCTCGGGGGGCTGGGGGCCCAGTACTTC. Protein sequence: CSAVLGGLGAQYF.

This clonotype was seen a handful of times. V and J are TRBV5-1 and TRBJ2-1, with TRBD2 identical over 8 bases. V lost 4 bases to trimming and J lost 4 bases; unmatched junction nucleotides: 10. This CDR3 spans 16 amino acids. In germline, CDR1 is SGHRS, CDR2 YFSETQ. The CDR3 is CASSPPSSGGYNEQFF. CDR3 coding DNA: TGCGCCAGCAGCCCCCCCTCGAGCGGGGGTTACAATGAGCAGTTCTTC.

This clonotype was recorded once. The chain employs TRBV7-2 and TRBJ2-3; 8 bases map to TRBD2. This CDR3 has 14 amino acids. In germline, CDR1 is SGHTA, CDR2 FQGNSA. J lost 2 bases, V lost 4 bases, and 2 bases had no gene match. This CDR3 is CASSSLAVTDTQYF. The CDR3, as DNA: TGTGCCAGCAGCTCACTAGCGGTCACAGATACGCAGTATTTT.

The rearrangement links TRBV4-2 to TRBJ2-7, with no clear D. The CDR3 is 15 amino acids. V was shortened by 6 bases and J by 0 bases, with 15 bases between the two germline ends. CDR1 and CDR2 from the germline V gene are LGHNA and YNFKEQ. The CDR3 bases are TGTGCCAGCAGTCTTGACGGCCGGAGCTCCTACGAGCAGTACTTC. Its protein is CASSLDGRSSYEQYF.

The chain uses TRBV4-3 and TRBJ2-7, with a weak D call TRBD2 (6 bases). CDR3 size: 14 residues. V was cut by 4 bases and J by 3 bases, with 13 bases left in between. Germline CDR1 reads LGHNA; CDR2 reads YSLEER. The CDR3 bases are TGCGCCAGCAGCCCCGGCCGGGGGTTCTACGAGCAGTACTTC. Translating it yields CASSPGRGFYEQYF.

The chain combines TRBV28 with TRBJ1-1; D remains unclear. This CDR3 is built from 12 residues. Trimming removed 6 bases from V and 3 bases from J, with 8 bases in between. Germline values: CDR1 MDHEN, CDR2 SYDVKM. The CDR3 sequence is CASSLLYTEAFF. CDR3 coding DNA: TGTGCCAGCAGCCTACTTTACACTGAAGCTTTCTTT. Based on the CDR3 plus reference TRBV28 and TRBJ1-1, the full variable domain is DVKVTQSSRYLVKRTGEKVFLECVQDMDHENMFWYRQDPGLGLRLIYFSYDVKMKEKGDIPEGYSVSREKKERFSLILESASTNQTSMYLCASSLLYTEAFFGQGTRLTVV.

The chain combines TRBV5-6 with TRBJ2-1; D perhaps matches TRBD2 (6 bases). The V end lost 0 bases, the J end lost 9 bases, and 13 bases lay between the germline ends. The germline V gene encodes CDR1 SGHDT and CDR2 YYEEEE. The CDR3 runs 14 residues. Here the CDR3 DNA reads TGTGCCAGCAGCTTGGGTAGCGGTCAGACTGAGCAGTTCTTC. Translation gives CASSLGSGQTEQFF.

The CDR3 is CASSLGTYFMNTEAFF. As DNA, the CDR3 is TGTGCCAGCAGTCTCGGGACATATTTCATGAACACTGAAGCTTTCTTT. This sequence joins TRBV12-3 or TRBV12-4 and TRBJ1-1, with D possibly being TRBD1 (6 bases). Trimming took off 5 bases at V and 0 bases at J, with 16 bases between the two ends. This CDR3 region has 16 residues.

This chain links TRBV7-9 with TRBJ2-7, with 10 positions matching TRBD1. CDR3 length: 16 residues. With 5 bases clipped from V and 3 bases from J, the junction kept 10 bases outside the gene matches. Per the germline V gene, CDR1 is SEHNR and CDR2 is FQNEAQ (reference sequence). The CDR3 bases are TGTGCCAGCAGCCCGCGTGTTGGGACAGGGGTCTACGAGCAGTACTTC. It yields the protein CASSPRVGTGVYEQYF.

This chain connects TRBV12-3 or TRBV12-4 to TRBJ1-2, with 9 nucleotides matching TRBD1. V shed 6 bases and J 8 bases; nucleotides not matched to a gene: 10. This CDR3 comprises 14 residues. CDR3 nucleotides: TGTGCCAGCAGCTTCTCGGGACAGGGTAGGGGCTACACCTTC. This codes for CASSFSGQGRGYTF.

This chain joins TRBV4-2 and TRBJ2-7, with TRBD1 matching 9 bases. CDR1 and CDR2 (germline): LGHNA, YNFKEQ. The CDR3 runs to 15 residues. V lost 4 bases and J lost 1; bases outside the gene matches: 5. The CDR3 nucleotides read TGTGCCAGCAGCCGCACAGGGGGCTCGTCCTACGAGCAGTACTTC. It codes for CASSRTGGSSYEQYF.

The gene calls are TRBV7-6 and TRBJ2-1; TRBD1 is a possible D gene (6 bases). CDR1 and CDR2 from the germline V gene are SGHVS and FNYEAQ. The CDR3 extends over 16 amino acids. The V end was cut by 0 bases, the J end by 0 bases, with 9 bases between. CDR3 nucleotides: TGTGCCAGCAGCTTAGCCCTACAGGGCTCCTACAATGAGCAGTTCTTC. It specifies CASSLALQGSYNEQFF. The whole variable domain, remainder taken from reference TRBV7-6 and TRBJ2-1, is GAGVSQSPRYKVTKRGQDVALRCDPISGHVSLYWYRQALGQGPEFLTYFNYEAQQDKSGLPNDRFSAERPEGSISTLTIQRTEQRDSAMYRCASSLALQGSYNEQFFGPGTRLTVL.

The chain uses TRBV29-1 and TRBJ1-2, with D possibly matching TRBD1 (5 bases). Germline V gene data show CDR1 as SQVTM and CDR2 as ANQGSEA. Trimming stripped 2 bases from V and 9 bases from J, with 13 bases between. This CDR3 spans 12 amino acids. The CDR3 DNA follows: TGCAGCGTTGAACCTTCAGGGTCCTGCTACACCTTC. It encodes CSVEPSGSCYTF.

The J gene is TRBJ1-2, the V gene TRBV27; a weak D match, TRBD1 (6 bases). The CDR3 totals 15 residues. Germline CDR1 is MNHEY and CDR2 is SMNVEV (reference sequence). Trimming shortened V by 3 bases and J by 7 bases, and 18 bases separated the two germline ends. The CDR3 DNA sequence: TGTGCCAGCAGTTTCGGGCCCCAGGGGTTTGGTGGCTACACCTTC. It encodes CASSFGPQGFGGYTF.

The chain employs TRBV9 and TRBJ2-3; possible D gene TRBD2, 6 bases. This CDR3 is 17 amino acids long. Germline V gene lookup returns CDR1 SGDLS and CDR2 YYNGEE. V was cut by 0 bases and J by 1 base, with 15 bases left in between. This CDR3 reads CASSVASSSAGTDTQYF. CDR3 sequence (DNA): TGTGCCAGCAGCGTAGCTAGCTCTAGCGCGGGCACAGATACGCAGTATTTT.

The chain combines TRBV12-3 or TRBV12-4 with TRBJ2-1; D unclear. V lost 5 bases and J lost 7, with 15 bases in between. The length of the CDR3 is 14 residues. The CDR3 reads CASSRLFGINEQFF. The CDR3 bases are TGTGCCAGCAGTCGACTCTTTGGAATAAATGAGCAGTTCTTC.